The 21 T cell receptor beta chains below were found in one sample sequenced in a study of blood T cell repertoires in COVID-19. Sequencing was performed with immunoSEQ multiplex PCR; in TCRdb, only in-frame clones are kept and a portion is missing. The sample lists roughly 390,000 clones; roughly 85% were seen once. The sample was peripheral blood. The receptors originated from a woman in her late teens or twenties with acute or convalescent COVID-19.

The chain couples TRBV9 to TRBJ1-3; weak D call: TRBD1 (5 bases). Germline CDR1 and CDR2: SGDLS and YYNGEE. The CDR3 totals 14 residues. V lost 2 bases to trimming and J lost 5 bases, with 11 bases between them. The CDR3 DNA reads TGTGCCAGCAGCGTGATGGGGGGTAGAAACACCATATATTTT. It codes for CASSVMGGRNTIYF.

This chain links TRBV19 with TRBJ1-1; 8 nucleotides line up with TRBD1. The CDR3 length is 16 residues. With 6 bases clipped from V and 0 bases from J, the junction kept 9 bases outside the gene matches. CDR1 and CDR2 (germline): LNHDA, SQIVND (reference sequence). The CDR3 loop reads CASSDRDRRMNTEAFF. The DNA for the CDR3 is TGTGCCAGTAGCGACCGGGACAGGCGCATGAACACTGAAGCTTTCTTT.

The CDR3 coding sequence is TGTGCCAGCAGAAGATCAGGGGAAGGTGGAAACACCATATATTTT. Its translation: CASRRSGEGGNTIYF. V gene TRBV6-5 combines with J gene TRBJ1-3, with a weak D call TRBD1 (6 bases). The V gene lost 6 bases and the J gene lost 3 bases, with 15 bases spanning the gap. The germline V gene encodes CDR1 MNHEY and CDR2 SVGAGI. The CDR3 has 15 amino acids.

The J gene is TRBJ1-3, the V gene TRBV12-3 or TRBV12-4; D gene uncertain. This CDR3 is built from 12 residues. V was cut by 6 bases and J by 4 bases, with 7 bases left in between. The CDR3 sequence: CASSDTGNTIYF. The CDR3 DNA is TGTGCCAGCAGCGACACAGGAAACACCATATATTTT.

CDR3 DNA: TGTGCCAGCAGTACGACAGGGGCGGATCAGCCCCAGCATTTT. Residues: CASSTTGADQPQHF. J is TRBJ1-5 and V is TRBV27; 8 positions agree with TRBD1. CDR3 size: 14 residues. Trimming removed 5 bases from V and 5 bases from J; junction bases left unmatched: 5. Germline V CDR1 and CDR2: MNHEY, SMNVEV (reference sequence).

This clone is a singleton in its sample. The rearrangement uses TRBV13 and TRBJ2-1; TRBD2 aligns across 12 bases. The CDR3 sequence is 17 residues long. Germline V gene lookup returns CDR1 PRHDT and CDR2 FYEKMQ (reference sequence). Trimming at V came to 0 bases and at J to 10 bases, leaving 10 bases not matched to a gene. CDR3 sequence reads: CASSLGGLAGLGEEQFF. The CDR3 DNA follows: TGTGCCAGCAGCTTAGGAGGACTAGCGGGACTAGGGGAGGAGCAGTTCTTC.

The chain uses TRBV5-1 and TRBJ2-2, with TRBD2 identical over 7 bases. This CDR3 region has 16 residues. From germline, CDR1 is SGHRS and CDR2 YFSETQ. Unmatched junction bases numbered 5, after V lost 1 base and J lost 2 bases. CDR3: CASSLFASGNTGELFF. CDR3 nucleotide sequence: TGCGCCAGCAGCTTGTTTGCTAGCGGCAACACCGGGGAGCTGTTTTTT.

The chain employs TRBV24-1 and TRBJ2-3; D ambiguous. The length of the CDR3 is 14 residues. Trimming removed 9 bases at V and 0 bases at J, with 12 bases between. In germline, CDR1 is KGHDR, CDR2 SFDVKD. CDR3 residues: CATASGTSTDTQYF. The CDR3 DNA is TGTGCCACCGCCTCGGGTACAAGCACAGATACGCAGTATTTT.

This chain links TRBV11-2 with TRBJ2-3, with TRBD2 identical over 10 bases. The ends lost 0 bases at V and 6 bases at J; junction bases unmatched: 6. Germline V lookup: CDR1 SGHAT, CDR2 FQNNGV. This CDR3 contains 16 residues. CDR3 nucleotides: TGTGCCAGCAGCTTAGAGAGGAGCGGGGGGGCGGATACGCAGTATTTT. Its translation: CASSLERSGGADTQYF.

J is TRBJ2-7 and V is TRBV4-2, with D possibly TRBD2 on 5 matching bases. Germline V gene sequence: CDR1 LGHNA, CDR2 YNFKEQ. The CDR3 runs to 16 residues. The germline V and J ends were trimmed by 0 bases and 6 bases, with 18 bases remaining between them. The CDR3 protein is CASSQEMLAEESEQYF. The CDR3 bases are TGTGCCAGCAGCCAAGAGATGCTAGCCGAGGAATCCGAGCAGTACTTC.

The CDR3 bases are TGCGCCAGCAGCCAAGGAGAATATGAAAAACTGTTTTTT. It is translated as CASSQGEYEKLFF. This sequence joins TRBV4-1 and TRBJ1-4; D ambiguous. The ends were cut back, 1 base at V and 6 bases at J, with 6 bases in the middle. The germline CDR1 and CDR2 sequences are MGHRA and YSYEKL. The CDR3 runs to 13 residues.

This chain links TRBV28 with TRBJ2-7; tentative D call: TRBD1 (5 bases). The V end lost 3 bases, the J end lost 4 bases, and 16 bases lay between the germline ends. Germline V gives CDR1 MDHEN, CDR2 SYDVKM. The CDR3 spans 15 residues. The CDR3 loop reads CASSFNPDRGYEQYF. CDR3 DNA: TGTGCCAGCAGTTTTAACCCCGACAGAGGATACGAGCAGTACTTC.

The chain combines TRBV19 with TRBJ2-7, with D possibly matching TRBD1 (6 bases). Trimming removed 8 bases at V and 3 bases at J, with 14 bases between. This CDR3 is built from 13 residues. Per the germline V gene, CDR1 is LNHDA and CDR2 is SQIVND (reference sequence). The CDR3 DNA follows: TGTGCCAGTCGGGCCGGACAGAACTACGAGCAGTACTTC. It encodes CASRAGQNYEQYF.

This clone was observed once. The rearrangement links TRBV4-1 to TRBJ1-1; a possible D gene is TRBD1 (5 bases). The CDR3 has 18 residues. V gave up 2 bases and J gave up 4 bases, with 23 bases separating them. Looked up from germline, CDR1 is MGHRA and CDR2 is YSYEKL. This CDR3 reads CASSQFLGQGRQSTEAFF. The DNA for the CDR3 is TGCGCCAGCAGCCAATTCCTGGGGCAGGGTCGTCAAAGCACTGAAGCTTTCTTT.

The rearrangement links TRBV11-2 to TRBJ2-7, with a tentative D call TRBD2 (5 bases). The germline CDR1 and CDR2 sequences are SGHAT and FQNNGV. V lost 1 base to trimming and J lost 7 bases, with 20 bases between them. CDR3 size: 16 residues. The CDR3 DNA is TGTGCCAGCAGCTTAGCAGTGGATCTCCCTCGGGAAGAGCAGTACTTC. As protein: CASSLAVDLPREEQYF.

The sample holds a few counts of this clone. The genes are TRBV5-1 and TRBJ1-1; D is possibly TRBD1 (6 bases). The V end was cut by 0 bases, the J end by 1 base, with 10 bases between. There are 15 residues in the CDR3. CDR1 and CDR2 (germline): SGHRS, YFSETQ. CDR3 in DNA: TGCGCCAGCAGCTTGGTTGTACAGGGGAACACTGAAGCTTTCTTT. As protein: CASSLVVQGNTEAFF.

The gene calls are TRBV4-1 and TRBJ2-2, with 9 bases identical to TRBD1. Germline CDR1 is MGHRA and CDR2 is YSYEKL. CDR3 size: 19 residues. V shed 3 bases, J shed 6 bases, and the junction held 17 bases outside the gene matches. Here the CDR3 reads CASSHLRGAGQGYPGELFF. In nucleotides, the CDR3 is TGCGCCAGCAGCCACTTACGCGGGGCGGGACAGGGATATCCCGGGGAGCTGTTTTTT.

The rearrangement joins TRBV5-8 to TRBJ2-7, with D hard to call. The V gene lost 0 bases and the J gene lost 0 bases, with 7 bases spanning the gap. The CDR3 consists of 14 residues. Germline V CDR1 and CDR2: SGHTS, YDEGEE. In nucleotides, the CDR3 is TGTGCCAGCAGCTTGGGCGGAAGCTCCTACGAGCAGTACTTC. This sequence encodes CASSLGGSSYEQYF.

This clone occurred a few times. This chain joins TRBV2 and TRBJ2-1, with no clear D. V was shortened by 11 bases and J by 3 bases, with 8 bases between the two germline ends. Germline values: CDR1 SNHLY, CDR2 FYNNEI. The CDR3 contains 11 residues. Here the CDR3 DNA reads TGTGCCGGAACGGGCTACAATGAGCAGTTCTTC. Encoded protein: CAGTGYNEQFF.

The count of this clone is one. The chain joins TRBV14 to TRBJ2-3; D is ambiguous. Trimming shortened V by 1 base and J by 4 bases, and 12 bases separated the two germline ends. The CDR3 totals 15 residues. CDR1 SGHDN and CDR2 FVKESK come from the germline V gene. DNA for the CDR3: TGTGCCAGCAGCCAAGGCAGACTTCTCGCAGATACGCAGTATTTT. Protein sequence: CASSQGRLLADTQYF.

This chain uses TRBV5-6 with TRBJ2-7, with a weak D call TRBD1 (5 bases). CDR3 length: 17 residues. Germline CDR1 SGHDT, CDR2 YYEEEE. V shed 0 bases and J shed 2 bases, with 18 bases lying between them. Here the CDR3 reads CASSLDVGVGRAYEQYF. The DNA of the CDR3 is TGTGCCAGCAGCTTGGACGTCGGTGTCGGCAGGGCCTACGAGCAGTACTTC.